The entry that follows covers one T cell receptor beta chain sequence. What it binds is unknown. This sample stems from a study of T cell responses to AZD1222 COVID-19 vaccine. General observations from the study: Increased Spike-specific TCR breadth and depth were observed after two AZD1222 doses.

Repertoires were generated with immunoSEQ multiplex PCR, while TCRdb's copy carries only in-frame clones and drops some. The repertoire consists of about 140,000 clones, with under 90% occurring once and the leading ten covering 1.5% to 2%. The length of the CDR3 is 15 residues. With 2 bases clipped from V and 2 bases from J, the junction kept 7 bases outside the gene matches. CDR1 is GTSNPN and CDR2 is SVGIG in the germline V gene (reference sequence). The sequence came from an adult who received the AZD1222 COVID-19 vaccine. The material was peripheral blood, obtained 28 days after the second AZD1222 dose. J is TRBJ1-2 and V is TRBV30; 8 bases align to TRBD1. CDR3 nucleotides: TGTGCCTGGAGTCTAAGGACAGGGAACAACTATGGCTACACCTTC. Its translation is CAWSLRTGNNYGYTF.